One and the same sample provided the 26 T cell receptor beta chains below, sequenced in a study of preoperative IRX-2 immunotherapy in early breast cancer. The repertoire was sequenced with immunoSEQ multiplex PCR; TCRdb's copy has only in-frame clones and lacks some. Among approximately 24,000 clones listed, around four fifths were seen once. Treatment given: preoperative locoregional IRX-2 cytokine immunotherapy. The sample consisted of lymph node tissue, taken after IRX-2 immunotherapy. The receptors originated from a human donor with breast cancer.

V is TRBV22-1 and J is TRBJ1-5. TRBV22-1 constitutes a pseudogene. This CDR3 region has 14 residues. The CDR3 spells CASSPRAGNQPQHF. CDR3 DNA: TGTGCCAGCAGCCCCAGGGCGGGGAATCAGCCCCAGCATTTT.

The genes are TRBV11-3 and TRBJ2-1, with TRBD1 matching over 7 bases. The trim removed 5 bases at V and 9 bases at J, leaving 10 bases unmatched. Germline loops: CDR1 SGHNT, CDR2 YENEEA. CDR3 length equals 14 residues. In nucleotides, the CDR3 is TGTGCCAGCAGCACAAGACAGGGACCCGGTGAGCAGTTCTTC. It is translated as CASSTRQGPGEQFF.

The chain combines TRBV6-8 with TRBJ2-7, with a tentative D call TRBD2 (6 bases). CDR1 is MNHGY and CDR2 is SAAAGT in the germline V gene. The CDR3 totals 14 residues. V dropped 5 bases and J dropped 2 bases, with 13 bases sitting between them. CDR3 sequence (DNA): TGTGCCAGCAGTGAGCCGACGGGGGCCTACGAGCAGTACTTC. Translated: CASSEPTGAYEQYF.

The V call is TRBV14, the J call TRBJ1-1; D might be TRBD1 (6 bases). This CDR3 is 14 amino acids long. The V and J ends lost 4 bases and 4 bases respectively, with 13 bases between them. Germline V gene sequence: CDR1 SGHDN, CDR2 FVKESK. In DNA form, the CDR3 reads TGTGCCAGCAGCCGAGAAACAGGGAGCACTGAAGCTTTCTTT. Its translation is CASSRETGSTEAFF.

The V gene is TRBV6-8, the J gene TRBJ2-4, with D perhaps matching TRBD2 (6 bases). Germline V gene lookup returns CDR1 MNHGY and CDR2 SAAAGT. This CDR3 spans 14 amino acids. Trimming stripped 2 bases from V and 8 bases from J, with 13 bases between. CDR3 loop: CASSYDSWGDIQYF. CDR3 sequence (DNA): TGTGCCAGCAGTTACGACTCCTGGGGGGACATTCAGTACTTC.

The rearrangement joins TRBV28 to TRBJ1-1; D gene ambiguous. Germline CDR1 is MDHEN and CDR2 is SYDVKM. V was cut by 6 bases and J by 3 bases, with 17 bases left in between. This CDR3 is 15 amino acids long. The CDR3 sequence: CASSPLGQVYTEAFF. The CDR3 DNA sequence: TGTGCCAGCAGCCCCTTGGGCCAAGTTTACACTGAAGCTTTCTTT. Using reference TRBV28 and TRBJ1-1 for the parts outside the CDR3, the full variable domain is DVKVTQSSRYLVKRTGEKVFLECVQDMDHENMFWYRQDPGLGLRLIYFSYDVKMKEKGDIPEGYSVSREKKERFSLILESASTNQTSMYLCASSPLGQVYTEAFFGQGTRLTVV.

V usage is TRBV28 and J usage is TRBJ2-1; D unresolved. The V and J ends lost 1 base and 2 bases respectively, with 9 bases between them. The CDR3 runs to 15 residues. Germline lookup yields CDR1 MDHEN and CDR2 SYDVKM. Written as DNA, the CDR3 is TGTGCCAGCAGTTTATACAGCGAACCCTACAATGAGCAGTTCTTC. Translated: CASSLYSEPYNEQFF.

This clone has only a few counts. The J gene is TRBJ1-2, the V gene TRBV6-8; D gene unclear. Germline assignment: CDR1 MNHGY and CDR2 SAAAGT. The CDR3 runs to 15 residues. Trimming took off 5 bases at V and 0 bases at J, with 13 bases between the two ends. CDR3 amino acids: CASSLLRAPNYGYTF. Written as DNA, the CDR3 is TGTGCCAGCAGTCTCCTTCGGGCCCCTAACTATGGCTACACCTTC.

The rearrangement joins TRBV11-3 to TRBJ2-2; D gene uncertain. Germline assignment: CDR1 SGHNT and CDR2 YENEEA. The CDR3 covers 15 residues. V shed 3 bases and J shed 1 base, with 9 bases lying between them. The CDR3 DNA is TGTGCCAGCAGCTTGGCCGGGCGGAACACCGGGGAGCTGTTTTTT. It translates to CASSLAGRNTGELFF. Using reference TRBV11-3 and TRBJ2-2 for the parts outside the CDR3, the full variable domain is EAGVVQSPRYKIIEKKQPVAFWCNPISGHNTLYWYLQNLGQGPELLIRYENEEAVDDSQLPKDRFSAERLKGVDSTLKIQPAELGDSAVYLCASSLAGRNTGELFFGEGSRLTVL.

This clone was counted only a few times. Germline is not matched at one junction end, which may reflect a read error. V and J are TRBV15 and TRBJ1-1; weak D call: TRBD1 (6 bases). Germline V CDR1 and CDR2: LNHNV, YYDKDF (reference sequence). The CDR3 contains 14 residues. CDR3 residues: CASSPGHQNTEAFF. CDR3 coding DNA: TGTGCCAGCAGCCCGGGACATCAGAACACTGAAGCTTTCTTT.

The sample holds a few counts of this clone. The CDR3 DNA reads as TGTGCCAGTAGTGTCAGACCCAGGGGGGAGACCCAGTACTTC. Protein product: CASSVRPRGETQYF. J is TRBJ2-5 and V is TRBV19; 7 positions match TRBD1. Germline V gene sequence: CDR1 LNHDA, CDR2 SQIVND (reference sequence). Trimming took 5 bases from V and 5 from J; bases not matched to a gene: 8. There are 14 residues in the CDR3.

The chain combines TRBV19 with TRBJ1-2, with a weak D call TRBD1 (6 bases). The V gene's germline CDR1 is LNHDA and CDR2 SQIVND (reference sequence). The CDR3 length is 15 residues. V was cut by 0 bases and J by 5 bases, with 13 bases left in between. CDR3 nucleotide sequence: TGTGCCAGTAGTATAGATGGACAGTCGGGTTATGGCTACACCTTC. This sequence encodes CASSIDGQSGYGYTF.

CDR3 protein: CASSRDGAYNEQFF. The CDR3 region has the DNA TGTGCCAGCAGTCGGGACGGAGCCTACAATGAGCAGTTCTTC. The gene calls are TRBV28 and TRBJ2-1; the D call may be TRBD1 or TRBD2 (5 bases each). This CDR3 is 14 amino acids long. The germline V and J ends were trimmed by 5 bases and 2 bases, with 10 bases remaining between them. Germline V lookup: CDR1 MDHEN, CDR2 SYDVKM.

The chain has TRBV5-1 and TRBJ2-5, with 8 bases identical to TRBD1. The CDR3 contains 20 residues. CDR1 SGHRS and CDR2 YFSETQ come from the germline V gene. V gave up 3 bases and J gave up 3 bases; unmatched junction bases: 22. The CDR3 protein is CASSSPDRATKPLLKETQYF. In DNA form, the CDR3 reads TGCGCCAGCAGCTCGCCGGACAGGGCCACTAAACCTTTATTGAAAGAGACCCAGTACTTC. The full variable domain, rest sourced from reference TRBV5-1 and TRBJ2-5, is KAGVTQTPRYLIKTRGQQVTLSCSPISGHRSVSWYQQTPGQGLQFLFEYFSETQRNKGNFPGRFSGRQFSNSRSEMNVSTLELGDSALYLCASSSPDRATKPLLKETQYFGPGTRLLVL.

This CDR3 is CASSYVQGANQPQHF. The CDR3, as DNA: TGTGCCAGCAGCTATGTCCAAGGGGCCAATCAGCCCCAGCATTTT. The gene calls are TRBV28 and TRBJ1-5; TRBD1 might be the D (5 bases). The CDR3 has 15 amino acids. Deletions cut 6 bases from V and 3 bases from J, with 15 bases between. Per the germline V gene, CDR1 is MDHEN and CDR2 is SYDVKM.

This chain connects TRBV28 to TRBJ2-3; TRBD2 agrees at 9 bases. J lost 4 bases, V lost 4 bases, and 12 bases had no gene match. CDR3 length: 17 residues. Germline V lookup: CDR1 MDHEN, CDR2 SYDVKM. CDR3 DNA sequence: TGTGCCAGCAGTTCCCGATGGCTAGCGGGGTCTTCAGATACGCAGTATTTT. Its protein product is CASSSRWLAGSSDTQYF. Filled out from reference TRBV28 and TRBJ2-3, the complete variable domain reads DVKVTQSSRYLVKRTGEKVFLECVQDMDHENMFWYRQDPGLGLRLIYFSYDVKMKEKGDIPEGYSVSREKKERFSLILESASTNQTSMYLCASSSRWLAGSSDTQYFGPGTRLTVL.

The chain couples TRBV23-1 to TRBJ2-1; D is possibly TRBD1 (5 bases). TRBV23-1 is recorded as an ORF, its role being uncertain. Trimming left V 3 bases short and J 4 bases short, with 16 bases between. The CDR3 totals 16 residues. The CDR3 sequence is CASSHPPEDSYNEQFF. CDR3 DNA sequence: TGCGCCAGCAGTCACCCTCCTGAAGACAGTTACAATGAGCAGTTCTTC.

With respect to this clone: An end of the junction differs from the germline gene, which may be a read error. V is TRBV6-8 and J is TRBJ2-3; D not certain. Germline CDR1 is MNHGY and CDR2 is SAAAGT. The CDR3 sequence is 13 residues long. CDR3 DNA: TGTGCCATCAGTGGGGTCAGTGGAGATACGCAGTATTTT. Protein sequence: CAISGVSGDTQYF.

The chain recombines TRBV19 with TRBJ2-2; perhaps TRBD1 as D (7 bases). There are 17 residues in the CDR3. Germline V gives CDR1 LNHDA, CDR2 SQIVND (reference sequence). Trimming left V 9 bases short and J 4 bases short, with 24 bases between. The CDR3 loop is CASKQDGGQSITGELFF. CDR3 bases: TGTGCCAGCAAGCAGGACGGGGGACAGTCAATCACCGGGGAGCTGTTTTTT.

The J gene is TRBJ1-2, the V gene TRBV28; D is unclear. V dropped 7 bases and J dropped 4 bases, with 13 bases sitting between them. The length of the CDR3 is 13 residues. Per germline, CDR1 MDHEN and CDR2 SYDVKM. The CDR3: CASTLKDPYGYTF. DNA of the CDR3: TGTGCCAGCACCCTTAAAGACCCCTATGGCTACACCTTC.

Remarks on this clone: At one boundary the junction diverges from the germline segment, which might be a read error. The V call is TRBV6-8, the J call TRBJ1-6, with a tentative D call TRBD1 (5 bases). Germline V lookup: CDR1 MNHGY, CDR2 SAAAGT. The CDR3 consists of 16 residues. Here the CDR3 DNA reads TGTGCCATCAGTAGTGTGGGGACGGCTTATAATTCACCCCTCCACTTT. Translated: CAISSVGTAYNSPLHF.

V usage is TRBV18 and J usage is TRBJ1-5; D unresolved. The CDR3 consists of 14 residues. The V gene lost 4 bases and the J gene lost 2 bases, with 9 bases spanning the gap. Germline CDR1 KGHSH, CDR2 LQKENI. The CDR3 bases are TGTGCCAGCTCACTCGGATCGGGCAATCAGCCCCAGCATTTT. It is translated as CASSLGSGNQPQHF.

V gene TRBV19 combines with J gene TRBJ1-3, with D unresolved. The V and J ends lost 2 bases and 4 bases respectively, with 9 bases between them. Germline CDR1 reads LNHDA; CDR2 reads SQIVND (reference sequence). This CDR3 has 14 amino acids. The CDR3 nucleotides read TGTGCCAGTAGTATATTGTCTTCGGGAAACACCATATATTTT. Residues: CASSILSSGNTIYF.

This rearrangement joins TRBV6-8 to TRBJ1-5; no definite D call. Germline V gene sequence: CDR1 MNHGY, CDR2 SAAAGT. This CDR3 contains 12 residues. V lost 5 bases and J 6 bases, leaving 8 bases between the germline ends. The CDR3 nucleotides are TGTGCCAGCAGTGATCCCCTTCAGCCCCAGCATTTT. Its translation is CASSDPLQPQHF.

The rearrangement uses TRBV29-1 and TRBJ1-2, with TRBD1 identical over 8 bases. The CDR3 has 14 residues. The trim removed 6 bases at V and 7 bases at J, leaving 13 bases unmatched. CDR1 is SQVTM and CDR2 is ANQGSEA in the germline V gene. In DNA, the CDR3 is TGCAGCGTCGCCGCGACAGGGGAAGGAGCTGGCTACACCTTC. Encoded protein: CSVAATGEGAGYTF. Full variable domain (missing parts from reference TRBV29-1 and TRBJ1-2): SAVISQKPSRDICQRGTSLTIQCQVDSQVTMMFWYRQQPGQSLTLIATANQGSEATYESGFVIDKFPISRPNLTFSTLTVSNMSPEDSSIYLCSVAATGEGAGYTFGSGTRLTVV.

The CDR3 region has the DNA TGCAGCGTTGAGCTCTCTGGAAACACCATATATTTT. It specifies CSVELSGNTIYF. This rearrangement joins TRBV29-1 to TRBJ1-3; D is unclear. Trimming left V 3 bases short and J 0 bases short, with 3 bases between. The CDR3 is made up of 12 amino acids. Germline CDR1 and CDR2: SQVTM and ANQGSEA.